Below are 2 T cell receptor beta chains sequenced from a single sample in a study of shared clonotypes between healthy human individuals. Clones were sequenced by immunoSEQ multiplex PCR, and TCRdb holds only the in-frame ones, with some missing. The sample lists approximately 980,000 clones, roughly 72% occurring once. Input material: memory CD4+ T cells sorted from blood. The subset: CD45RA-negative fraction. These receptors all stem from a young man in good health.

The chain recombines TRBV30 with TRBJ1-4, with TRBD1 matching over 8 bases. CDR1 is GTSNPN and CDR2 is SVGIG in the germline V gene (reference sequence). Germline trimming cut 6 bases from V and 7 bases from J; bases unmatched to any gene: 7. The CDR3 is made up of 13 amino acids. CDR3 residues: CACRTGSGEKLFF. The CDR3 DNA follows: TGTGCCTGTCGGACAGGGTCGGGTGAAAAACTGTTTTTT.

The chain is built from TRBV28 and TRBJ1-5, with D maybe TRBD1 (6 bases). CDR3 length equals 14 residues. Germline V CDR1 and CDR2: MDHEN, SYDVKM. The ends were cut back, 7 bases at V and 4 bases at J, with 14 bases in the middle. DNA for the CDR3: TGTGCCAGCACAATTCAGGGGCAGAATCAGCCCCAGCATTTT. Translation gives CASTIQGQNQPQHF.